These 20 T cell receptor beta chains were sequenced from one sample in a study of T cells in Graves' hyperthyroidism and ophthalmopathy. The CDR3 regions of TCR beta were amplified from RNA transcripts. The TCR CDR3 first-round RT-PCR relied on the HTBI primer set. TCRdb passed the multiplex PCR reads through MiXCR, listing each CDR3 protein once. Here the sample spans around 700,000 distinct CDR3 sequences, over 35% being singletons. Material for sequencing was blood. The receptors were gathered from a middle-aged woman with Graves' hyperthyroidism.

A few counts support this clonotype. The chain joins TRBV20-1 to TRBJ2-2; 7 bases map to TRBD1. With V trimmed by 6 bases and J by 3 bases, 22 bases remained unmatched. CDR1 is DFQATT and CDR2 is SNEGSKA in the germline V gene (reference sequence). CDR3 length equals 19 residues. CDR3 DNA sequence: TGCAGTGCGCGACCACCGGTGACAGGGTTTTTACTGGACACCGGGGAGCTGTTTTTT. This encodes CSARPPVTGFLLDTGELFF.

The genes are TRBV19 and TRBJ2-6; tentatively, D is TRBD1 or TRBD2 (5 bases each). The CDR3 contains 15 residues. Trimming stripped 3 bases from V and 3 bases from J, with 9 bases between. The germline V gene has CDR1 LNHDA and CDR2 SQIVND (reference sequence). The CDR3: CASSIGGGGANVLTF. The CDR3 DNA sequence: TGTGCCAGTAGTATTGGGGGTGGTGGGGCCAACGTCCTGACTTTC.

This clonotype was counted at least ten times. The CDR3 coding sequence is TGTGCCAGCAGCTTATTCGGATCTGAAAAACTGTTTTTT. Its translation: CASSLFGSEKLFF. The rearrangement joins TRBV7-9 to TRBJ1-4; D uncertain. The V gene lost 2 bases and the J gene lost 7 bases, with 8 bases spanning the gap. Germline values: CDR1 SEHNR, CDR2 FQNEAQ (reference sequence). This CDR3 is built from 13 residues.

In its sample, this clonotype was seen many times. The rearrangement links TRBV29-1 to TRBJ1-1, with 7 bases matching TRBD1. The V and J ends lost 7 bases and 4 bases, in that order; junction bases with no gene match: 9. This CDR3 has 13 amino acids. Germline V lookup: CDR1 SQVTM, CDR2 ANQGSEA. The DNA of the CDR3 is TGCAGCGGGGCAGGGGGATGGGGCACTGAAGCTTTCTTT. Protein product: CSGAGGWGTEAFF.

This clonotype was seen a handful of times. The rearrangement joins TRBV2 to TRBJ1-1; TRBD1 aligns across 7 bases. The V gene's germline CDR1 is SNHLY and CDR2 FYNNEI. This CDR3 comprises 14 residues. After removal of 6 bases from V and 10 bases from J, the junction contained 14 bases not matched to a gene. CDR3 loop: CASRGDSGGLVAFF. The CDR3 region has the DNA TGTGCCAGCAGGGGGGACAGTGGGGGGCTCGTAGCTTTCTTT. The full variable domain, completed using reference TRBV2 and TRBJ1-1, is EPEVTQTPSHQVTQMGQEVILRCVPISNHLYFYWYRQILGQKVEFLVSFYNNEISEKSEIFDDQFSVERPDGSNFTLKIRSTKLEDSAMYFCASRGDSGGLVAFFGQGTRLTVV.

The CDR3, as DNA: TGTGCCAGTAGTCCTGCGACAGGGGAACAGACCCAGTACTTC. This gives the protein CASSPATGEQTQYF. The chain employs TRBV11-3 and TRBJ2-5, with 8 bases that match TRBD1. The CDR3 extends over 14 amino acids. Germline lookup yields CDR1 SGHNT and CDR2 YENEEA. With V trimmed by 9 bases and J by 6 bases, 12 bases remained unmatched.

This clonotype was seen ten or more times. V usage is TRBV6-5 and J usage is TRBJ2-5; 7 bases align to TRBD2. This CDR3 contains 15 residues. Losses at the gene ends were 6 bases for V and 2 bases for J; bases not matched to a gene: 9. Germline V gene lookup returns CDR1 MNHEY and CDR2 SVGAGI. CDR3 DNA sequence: TGTGCCAGCAGCGATAGCGGGTCTCCTCAAGAGACCCAGTACTTC. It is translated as CASSDSGSPQETQYF.

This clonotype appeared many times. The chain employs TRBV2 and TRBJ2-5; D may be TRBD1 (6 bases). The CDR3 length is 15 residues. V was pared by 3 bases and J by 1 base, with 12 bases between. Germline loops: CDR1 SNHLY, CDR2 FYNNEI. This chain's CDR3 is CASSDPGTLQETQYF. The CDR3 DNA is TGTGCCAGCAGTGACCCCGGGACACTCCAAGAGACCCAGTACTTC.

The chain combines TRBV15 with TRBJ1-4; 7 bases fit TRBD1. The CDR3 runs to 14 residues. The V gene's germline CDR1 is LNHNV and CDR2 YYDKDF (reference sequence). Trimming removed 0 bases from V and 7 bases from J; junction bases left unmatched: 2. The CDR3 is CATSRDRGSEKLFF. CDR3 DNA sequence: TGTGCCACCAGCAGAGACAGGGGGAGTGAAAAACTGTTTTTT.

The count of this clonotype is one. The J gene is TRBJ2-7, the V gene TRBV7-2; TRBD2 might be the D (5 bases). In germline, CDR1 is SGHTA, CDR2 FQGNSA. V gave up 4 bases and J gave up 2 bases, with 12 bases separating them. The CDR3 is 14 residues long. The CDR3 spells CASSSAAATYEQYF. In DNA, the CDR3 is TGTGCCAGCAGCTCAGCGGCAGCCACCTACGAGCAGTACTTC.

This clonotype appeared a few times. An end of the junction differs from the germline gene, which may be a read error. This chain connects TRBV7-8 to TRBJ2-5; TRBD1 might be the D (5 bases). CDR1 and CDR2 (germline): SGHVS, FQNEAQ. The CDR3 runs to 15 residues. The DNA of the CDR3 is TGTGCCAGCAGCCCGGCCTGGGGCCACCAAGGGACCCAGTACTTC. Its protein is CASSPAWGHQGTQYF.

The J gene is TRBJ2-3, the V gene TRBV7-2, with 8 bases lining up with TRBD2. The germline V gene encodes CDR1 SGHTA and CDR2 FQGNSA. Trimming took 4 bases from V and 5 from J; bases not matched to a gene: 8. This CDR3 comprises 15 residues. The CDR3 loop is CASSSVAGPRDTQYF. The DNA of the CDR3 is TGTGCCAGCAGCTCAGTAGCGGGGCCCAGAGATACGCAGTATTTT.

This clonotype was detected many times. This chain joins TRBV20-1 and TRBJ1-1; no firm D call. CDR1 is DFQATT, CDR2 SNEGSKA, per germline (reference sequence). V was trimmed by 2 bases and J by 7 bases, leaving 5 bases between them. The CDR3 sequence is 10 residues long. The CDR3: CSARRIEAFF. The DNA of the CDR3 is TGCAGTGCTAGAAGGATTGAAGCTTTCTTT.

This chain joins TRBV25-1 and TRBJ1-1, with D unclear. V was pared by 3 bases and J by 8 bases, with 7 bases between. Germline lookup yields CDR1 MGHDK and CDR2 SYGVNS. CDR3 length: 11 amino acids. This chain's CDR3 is CASSDTREAFF. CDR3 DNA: TGTGCCAGCAGTGACACCCGAGAAGCTTTCTTT.

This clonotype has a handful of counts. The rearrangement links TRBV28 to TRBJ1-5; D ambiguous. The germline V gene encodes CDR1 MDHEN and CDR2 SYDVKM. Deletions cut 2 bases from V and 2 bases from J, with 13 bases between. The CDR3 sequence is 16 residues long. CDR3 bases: TGTGCCAGCAGTTTAGAACTGGTGGGTCGCAATCAGCCCCAGCATTTT. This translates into CASSLELVGRNQPQHF.

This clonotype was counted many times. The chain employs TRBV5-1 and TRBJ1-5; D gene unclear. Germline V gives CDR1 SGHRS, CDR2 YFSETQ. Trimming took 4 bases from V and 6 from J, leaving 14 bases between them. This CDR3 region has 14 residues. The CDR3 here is CASSSQAGGQPQHF. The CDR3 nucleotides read TGCGCCAGCAGCAGTCAGGCGGGTGGTCAGCCCCAGCATTTT. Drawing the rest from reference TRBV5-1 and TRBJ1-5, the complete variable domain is KAGVTQTPRYLIKTRGQQVTLSCSPISGHRSVSWYQQTPGQGLQFLFEYFSETQRNKGNFPGRFSGRQFSNSRSEMNVSTLELGDSALYLCASSSQAGGQPQHFGDGTRLSIL.

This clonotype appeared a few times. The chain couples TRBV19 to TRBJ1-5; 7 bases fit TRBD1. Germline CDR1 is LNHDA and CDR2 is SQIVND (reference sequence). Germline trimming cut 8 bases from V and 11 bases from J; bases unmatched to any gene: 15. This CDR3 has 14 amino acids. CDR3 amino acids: CASRDRDPFETQHF. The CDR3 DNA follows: TGTGCCAGTCGAGACAGGGACCCGTTCGAGACCCAGCATTTT.

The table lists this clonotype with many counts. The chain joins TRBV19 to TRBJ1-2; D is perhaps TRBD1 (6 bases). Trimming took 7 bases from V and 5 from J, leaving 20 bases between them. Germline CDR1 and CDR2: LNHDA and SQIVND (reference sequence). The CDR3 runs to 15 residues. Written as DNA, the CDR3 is TGTGCCAGTACCGAGAAGAACAGGGCCACATATGGCTACACCTTC. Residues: CASTEKNRATYGYTF.

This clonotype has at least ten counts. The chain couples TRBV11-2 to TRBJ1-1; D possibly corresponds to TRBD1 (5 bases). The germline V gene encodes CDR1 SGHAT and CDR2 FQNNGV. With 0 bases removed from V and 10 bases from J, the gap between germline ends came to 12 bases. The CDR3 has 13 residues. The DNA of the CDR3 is TGTGCCAGCAGCTTAGAAGGAGGGGAGGCAGCTTTCTTT. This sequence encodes CASSLEGGEAAFF.

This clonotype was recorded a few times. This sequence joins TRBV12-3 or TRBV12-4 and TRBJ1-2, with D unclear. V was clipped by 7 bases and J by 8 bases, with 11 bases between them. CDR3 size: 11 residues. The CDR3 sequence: CASTNLGGYTF. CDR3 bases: TGTGCCAGCACTAACCTAGGGGGCTACACCTTC.